Below, 19 T cell receptor beta chains from the same sample are listed, as sequenced in a study of blood T cell repertoires in COVID-19. Only in-frame clones appear in the TCRdb table, and some are missing; sequencing was by immunoSEQ multiplex PCR. The data hold roughly 50,000 clones, with about four fifths observed a single time. The sequenced sample consisted of peripheral blood. The receptor set was obtained from an older woman with acute or convalescent COVID-19.

With regard to this clone: Distinct nucleotide sequences in the sample also encode this CDR3. The chain is built from TRBV14 and TRBJ1-2; unclear D gene. The CDR3 length is 13 residues. Germline CDR1 SGHDN, CDR2 FVKESK. V gave up 1 base and J gave up 2 bases, with 5 bases separating them. CDR3: CASSQGQNYGYTF. In DNA, the CDR3 is TGTGCCAGCAGCCAAGGTCAGAACTATGGCTACACCTTC.

The V gene is TRBV6-5, the J gene TRBJ2-5; D is unresolved. The CDR3 runs to 13 residues. In germline, CDR1 is MNHEY, CDR2 SVGAGI. The V end lost 6 bases, the J end lost 5 bases, and 13 bases lay between the germline ends. For the CDR3, the DNA is TGTGCCAGCAGGCCTTCATGGGCGGAGACCCAGTACTTC. Protein: CASRPSWAETQYF.

The chain couples TRBV29-1 to TRBJ1-2; D not resolved. Trimming removed 4 bases at V and 0 bases at J, with 9 bases between. CDR3 length equals 13 residues. CDR1 and CDR2 (germline): SQVTM, ANQGSEA. The CDR3 nucleotides read TGCAGCGTTGTAGTCGGGACTAACTATGGCTACACCTTC. Amino acids: CSVVVGTNYGYTF.

The gene calls are TRBV6-5 and TRBJ1-6; 8 nucleotides align to TRBD1. Germline CDR1 and CDR2: MNHEY and SVGAGI. V lost 6 bases to trimming and J lost 6 bases; unmatched junction nucleotides: 7. CDR3 length equals 15 residues. The CDR3 DNA is TGTGCCAGCAGGCGACAGGGGATTGGTAATTCACCCCTCCACTTT. Amino acid sequence: CASRRQGIGNSPLHF.

This chain links TRBV11-2 with TRBJ2-7; 8 bases agree with TRBD1. V lost 6 bases, J lost 2 bases, and 6 bases stayed unmatched. Germline V lookup: CDR1 SGHAT, CDR2 FQNNGV. The CDR3 loop spans 14 amino acids. The CDR3 DNA reads TGTGCCAGCAGTCCTGGACAGGGAGCCTACGAGCAGTACTTC. Amino acid sequence: CASSPGQGAYEQYF.

The chain carries TRBV27 and TRBJ2-1, with D unclear. This CDR3 has 15 residues. CDR1 is MNHEY and CDR2 is SMNVEV in the germline V gene (reference sequence). V lost 4 bases to trimming and J lost 0 bases, with 10 bases between them. The CDR3 sequence: CASSSLGGSYNEQFF. CDR3 in DNA: TGTGCCAGCAGTTCTCTCGGTGGCTCCTACAATGAGCAGTTCTTC.

This chain connects TRBV20-1 to TRBJ1-2, with a possible D match to TRBD1 (5 bases). V was clipped by 7 bases and J by 3 bases, with 9 bases between them. In germline, CDR1 is DFQATT, CDR2 SNEGSKA (reference sequence). The CDR3 runs to 11 residues. CDR3 nucleotide sequence: TGCAGTGGGCTACAGGACTATGGCTACACCTTC. Translating it yields CSGLQDYGYTF.

This chain joins TRBV7-2 and TRBJ2-1; a possible D gene is TRBD2 (5 bases). Germline CDR1 is SGHTA and CDR2 is FQGNSA. The CDR3 loop spans 12 amino acids. V lost 11 bases to trimming and J lost 10 bases, with 18 bases between them. The CDR3 DNA reads as TGTGCCTCCACGGGGTACAGCTTGGAGCAGTTCTTC. It translates to CASTGYSLEQFF.

This chain links TRBV6-6 with TRBJ1-1; no clear D. Trimming removed 2 bases at V and 1 base at J, with 8 bases between. Germline values: CDR1 MNHNY, CDR2 SVGAGI (reference sequence). CDR3 size: 14 residues. The CDR3 nucleotides are TGTGCCAGCAGTTACGTGTCTAGGAACACTGAAGCTTTCTTT. Translating it yields CASSYVSRNTEAFF.

CDR3 nucleotides: TGCGCCAGCAGCCAAGCCGGGACAGGGAGTAACTATGGCTACACCTTC. This codes for CASSQAGTGSNYGYTF. V and J are TRBV4-1 and TRBJ1-2; 9 bases map to TRBD1. V trimming: 1 base; J trimming: 1 base; junction bases outside the gene matches: 4. The CDR3 spans 16 residues. Per the germline V gene, CDR1 is MGHRA and CDR2 is YSYEKL.

The chain uses TRBV24-1 and TRBJ2-1; 7 nucleotides agree with TRBD2. Trimming removed 0 bases from V and 3 bases from J; junction bases left unmatched: 1. The germline V gene encodes CDR1 KGHDR and CDR2 SFDVKD. The CDR3 loop spans 15 amino acids. The CDR3, as DNA: TGTGCCACCAGTGATTTGCGCGGGGGCTACAATGAGCAGTTCTTC. Translating it yields CATSDLRGGYNEQFF.

The rearrangement uses TRBV24-1 and TRBJ2-2; D is possibly TRBD1 (5 bases). Looked up from germline, CDR1 is KGHDR and CDR2 is SFDVKD. The CDR3 spans 16 residues. Between the trimmed V and J ends, which lost 4 bases and 0 bases, there was a span of 11 bases. The CDR3 sequence is CATSDRQTSNTGELFF. The DNA of the CDR3 is TGTGCCACCAGTGACCGACAGACGTCGAACACCGGGGAGCTGTTTTTT.

This chain links TRBV20-1 with TRBJ2-5; 7 positions match TRBD1. Germline trimming cut 6 bases from V and 7 bases from J; bases unmatched to any gene: 5. Per germline, CDR1 DFQATT and CDR2 SNEGSKA (reference sequence). This CDR3 spans 11 amino acids. CDR3 amino acids: CSAFQGVTQYF. DNA of the CDR3: TGCAGTGCATTCCAGGGGGTGACCCAGTACTTC.

This chain joins TRBV19 and TRBJ1-3; D is possibly TRBD1 (5 bases). Germline V gene lookup returns CDR1 LNHDA and CDR2 SQIVND (reference sequence). The germline V and J ends were trimmed by 6 bases and 5 bases, with 14 bases remaining between them. The length of the CDR3 is 14 residues. The CDR3 bases are TGTGCCAGTAGACCTACGGGGGAACGAAACACCATATATTTT. This codes for CASRPTGERNTIYF.

Concerning this clone: Other nucleotide sequences from this sample produce the same CDR3. The chain carries TRBV15 and TRBJ2-7; TRBD1 aligns across 10 bases. Germline-derived CDR1 and CDR2 are LNHNV and YYDKDF (reference sequence). With 5 bases clipped from V and 2 bases from J, the junction kept 3 bases outside the gene matches. The CDR3 has 14 residues. The CDR3 DNA is TGTGCCACCAGCCGGGACAGGGGCCCCTACGAGCAGTACTTC. It translates to CATSRDRGPYEQYF.

The genes are TRBV6-5 and TRBJ1-1; D gene ambiguous. Trimming pared 2 bases from V and 1 base from J, leaving 11 bases between. The CDR3 covers 15 residues. CDR1 MNHEY and CDR2 SVGAGI come from the germline V gene. CDR3 DNA sequence: TGTGCCAGCAGTTACGGTCGGAGTGGGAACACTGAAGCTTTCTTT. Its translation is CASSYGRSGNTEAFF.

The gene calls are TRBV6-2 or TRBV6-3 and TRBJ1-5, with 8 bases that match TRBD1. CDR1 is MNHEY, CDR2 SVGEGT, per germline. This CDR3 is 15 amino acids long. Trimming removed 4 bases from V and 4 bases from J; junction bases left unmatched: 6. CDR3 nucleotides: TGTGCCAGCAGTTCAGGACAGGGAGGAAATCAGCCCCAGCATTTT. Translation: CASSSGQGGNQPQHF.

The sample holds a few counts of this clone. The rearrangement links TRBV25-1 to TRBJ2-2, with 7 bases identical to TRBD1. The CDR3 runs to 14 residues. Germline V gene data show CDR1 as MGHDK and CDR2 as SYGVNS. J gave up 2 bases and V 6 bases, and 3 bases lay outside the gene matches. The CDR3 sequence: CASRAGGNTGELFF. Written as DNA, the CDR3 is TGTGCCAGCAGAGCAGGGGGTAACACCGGGGAGCTGTTTTTT.

The V call is TRBV28, the J call TRBJ2-3; 7 nucleotides align to TRBD2. There are 17 residues in the CDR3. Trimming removed 10 bases from V and 0 bases from J; junction bases left unmatched: 16. Germline values: CDR1 MDHEN, CDR2 SYDVKM. Here the CDR3 DNA reads TGTGCCACCTCAGTTTATGCTAGCGGCTCTAGCACAGATACGCAGTATTTT. This encodes CATSVYASGSSTDTQYF. Looking up the rest from reference TRBV28 and TRBJ2-3 gives the full variable domain: DVKVTQSSRYLVKRTGEKVFLECVQDMDHENMFWYRQDPGLGLRLIYFSYDVKMKEKGDIPEGYSVSREKKERFSLILESASTNQTSMYLCATSVYASGSSTDTQYFGPGTRLTVL.